These T cell receptor beta chains were read from a single sample in a study of OX40 agonist ivuxolimab in advanced cancers. Clones were sequenced by immunoSEQ multiplex PCR, and TCRdb holds only the in-frame ones, with some missing. The sample has approximately 59,000 clones; over 75% are singletons. Sequenced material: CD4+ or CD8+ T cells sorted from blood, taken in a trial of the OX40 agonist ivuxolimab. These receptor sequences come from an adult with an advanced solid tumor such as melanoma, head and neck, liver or kidney cancer. CDR3s include the opening cysteine and the closing phenylalanine or tryptophan. A D gene is named only where the DNA matches it firmly. Size tells how often a clone was seen (once, few, many) or the class of an expanded clone, and some rows leave it out.

J gene: TRBJ2-3
V gene: TRBV4-2
clone size: -
D gene: -
CDR3 length: 16
CDR3 DNA: TGTGCCAGCAGCCAAGAAGAAGCGGGTTACACAGATACGCAGTATTTT
CDR3 protein: CASSQEEAGYTDTQYF

J gene: TRBJ2-5
V gene: TRBV4-1
clone size: -
D gene: TRBD1
CDR3 length: 16
CDR3 DNA: TGCGCCAGCAGCAACAAACAGGGGGCGTTTTCCGGGACCCAGTACTTC
CDR3 protein: CASSNKQGAFSGTQYF

J gene: TRBJ2-3
V gene: TRBV28
clone size: -
D gene: TRBD2
CDR3 length: 17
CDR3 DNA: TGTGCCAGCAGTTCCCCTGCGGAGCGGGGGGGGGCGGATACGCAGTATTTT
CDR3 protein: CASSSPAERGGADTQYF

J gene: TRBJ2-4
V gene: TRBV6-4
clone size: once
D gene: -
CDR3 length: 14
CDR3 DNA: TGTGCCAGCAGTGACACCCTACAAGGAAACATTCAGTACTTC
CDR3 protein: CASSDTLQGNIQYF

J gene: TRBJ2-3
V gene: TRBV4-3
clone size: once
D gene: -
CDR3 length: 14
CDR3 DNA: TGCGCCAGCAGCCAACTAGCGCACACAGATACGCAGTATTTT
CDR3 protein: CASSQLAHTDTQYF

J gene: TRBJ2-5
V gene: TRBV15
clone size: -
D gene: TRBD1
CDR3 length: 15
CDR3 DNA: TGTGCCACCAGCAGACTGGGACAGCTTCAAGAGACCCAGTACTTC
CDR3 protein: CATSRLGQLQETQYF

J gene: TRBJ2-5
V gene: TRBV10-3
clone size: -
D gene: TRBD2
CDR3 length: 14
CDR3 DNA: TGTGCCATCAGCACCACGACTAGCGGGCCGACCCAGTACTTC
CDR3 protein: CAISTTTSGPTQYF

J gene: TRBJ2-6
V gene: TRBV7-2
clone size: -
D gene: -
CDR3 length: 17
CDR3 DNA: TGTGCCAGCAGCCCCCCCCCACTCCAGGGGGGGGCCAACGTCCTGACTTTC
CDR3 protein: CASSPPPLQGGANVLTF

J gene: TRBJ1-4
V gene: TRBV5-1
clone size: once
D gene: -
CDR3 length: 15
CDR3 DNA: TGCGCCAGCAGCTTGACCGGGACACCGAGGGAAAAACTGTTTTTT
CDR3 protein: CASSLTGTPREKLFF

J gene: TRBJ2-7
V gene: TRBV5-1
clone size: -
D gene: TRBD1
CDR3 length: 15
CDR3 DNA: TGCGCCAGCAGCTCCAGCGGACAGGGTCGCTACGAGCAGTACTTC
CDR3 protein: CASSSSGQGRYEQYF

J gene: TRBJ1-2
V gene: TRBV7-9
clone size: once
D gene: -
CDR3 length: 13
CDR3 DNA: TGTGCCAGCAGCTTAGGTGTAGACTATGGCTACACCTTC
CDR3 protein: CASSLGVDYGYTF

J gene: TRBJ2-7
V gene: TRBV27
clone size: -
D gene: TRBD1
CDR3 length: 18
CDR3 DNA: TGTGCCAGCAGTCCCCTGCTCCCTGAGACCAGACAGGGCCGCGAGCAGTACTTC
CDR3 protein: CASSPLLPETRQGREQYF

J gene: TRBJ1-6
V gene: TRBV7-9
clone size: -
D gene: -
CDR3 length: 15
CDR3 DNA: TGTGCCAGCAGCGACCCGGGACACGCGAATTCACCCCTCCACTTT
CDR3 protein: CASSDPGHANSPLHF

J gene: TRBJ2-3
V gene: TRBV7-2
clone size: once
D gene: TRBD1
CDR3 length: 16
CDR3 DNA: TGTGCCAGCAGCTTAAAAATGATGGACAGGTCAGATACGCAGTATTTT
CDR3 protein: CASSLKMMDRSDTQYF

J gene: TRBJ2-2
V gene: TRBV14
clone size: -
D gene: -
CDR3 length: 17
CDR3 DNA: TGTGCCAGCAGCCAAGAGTCATGGAGGGGTAACACCGGGGAGCTGTTTTTT
CDR3 protein: CASSQESWRGNTGELFF

J gene: TRBJ2-2
V gene: TRBV10-3
clone size: -
D gene: -
CDR3 length: 16
CDR3 DNA: TGTGCCATCAGTGAGTCGAGTAACCAGATCACCGGGGAGCTGTTTTTT
CDR3 protein: CAISESSNQITGELFF

J gene: TRBJ2-5
V gene: TRBV7-9
clone size: -
D gene: -
CDR3 length: 13
CDR3 DNA: TGTGCCAGCAGTTCGGTGGTGGGTGAGACCCAGTACTTC
CDR3 protein: CASSSVVGETQYF

J gene: TRBJ1-2
V gene: TRBV5-1
clone size: -
D gene: -
CDR3 length: 15
CDR3 DNA: TGCGCCAGCAGCTTGGCCAGTTATCTTAACTATGGCTACACCTTC
CDR3 protein: CASSLASYLNYGYTF

J gene: TRBJ1-1
V gene: TRBV10-3
clone size: -
D gene: TRBD1
CDR3 length: 15
CDR3 DNA: TGTGCCATCAGGAGGACAGGAGAGATGAACACTGAAGCTTTCTTT
CDR3 protein: CAIRRTGEMNTEAFF

J gene: TRBJ1-5
V gene: TRBV6-5
clone size: -
D gene: -
CDR3 length: 15
CDR3 DNA: TGTGCCAGCAGCCTCGACAGGAGTAGCAATCAGCCCCAGCATTTT
CDR3 protein: CASSLDRSSNQPQHF

J gene: TRBJ1-5
V gene: TRBV6-1
clone size: -
D gene: -
CDR3 length: 15
CDR3 DNA: TGTGCCAGCAGCGTACAGTATTATAGCAATCAGCCCCAGCATTTT
CDR3 protein: CASSVQYYSNQPQHF

J gene: TRBJ2-7
V gene: TRBV7-9
clone size: once
D gene: TRBD2
CDR3 length: 15
CDR3 DNA: TGTGCCAGCAGCTTAGTTACTAGCGGGAGCCACGAGCAGTACTTC
CDR3 protein: CASSLVTSGSHEQYF

J gene: TRBJ2-7
V gene: TRBV28
clone size: -
D gene: TRBD2
CDR3 length: 15
CDR3 DNA: TGTGCCAGCAGGGTGGGGACTAGCGGGAGCTACGAGCAGTACTTC
CDR3 protein: CASRVGTSGSYEQYF

J gene: TRBJ2-3
V gene: TRBV4-1
clone size: -
D gene: TRBD2
CDR3 length: 14
CDR3 DNA: TGCGCCAGCAGGGCGGGAGCGAGCACAGATACGCAGTATTTT
CDR3 protein: CASRAGASTDTQYF

J gene: TRBJ1-2
V gene: TRBV30
clone size: -
D gene: -
CDR3 length: 14
CDR3 DNA: TGTGCCTGGAGTTTGAAAGTGCCAGGGGAAGGCTACACCTTC
CDR3 protein: CAWSLKVPGEGYTF

J gene: TRBJ2-7
V gene: TRBV5-1
clone size: few
D gene: -
CDR3 length: 15
CDR3 DNA: TGCGCCACCGAGGAGGGGACCGGGGGCGCATCCGAGCAGTACTTC
CDR3 protein: CATEEGTGGASEQYF

J gene: TRBJ2-6
V gene: TRBV6-1
clone size: -
D gene: -
CDR3 length: 14
CDR3 DNA: TGTGCCAGCAGTGAAGGTCCAGGGGTCAACGTCCTGACTTTC
CDR3 protein: CASSEGPGVNVLTF

J gene: TRBJ2-7
V gene: TRBV11-2
clone size: -
D gene: TRBD2
CDR3 length: 17
CDR3 DNA: TGTGCCAGCAGCTTATCTCATCCCAGCGGGGCCCCTTACGAGCAGTACTTC
CDR3 protein: CASSLSHPSGAPYEQYF

J gene: TRBJ1-3
V gene: TRBV11-2
clone size: once
D gene: TRBD1
CDR3 length: 16
CDR3 DNA: TGTGCCAGCAGTTTAATGACAGGGGAAGGCGGAAACACCATATATTTT
CDR3 protein: CASSLMTGEGGNTIYF

J gene: TRBJ1-1
V gene: TRBV10-2
clone size: -
D gene: TRBD1
CDR3 length: 13
CDR3 DNA: TGCGCCAGTACGGACAGGCTAAACACTGAAGCTTTCTTT
CDR3 protein: CASTDRLNTEAFF

J gene: TRBJ2-1
V gene: TRBV30
clone size: -
D gene: TRBD2
CDR3 length: 18
CDR3 DNA: TGTGCCTGGAGTTATCCCAGATACACTAGCGGGGAGAGCAATGAGCAGTTCTTC
CDR3 protein: CAWSYPRYTSGESNEQFF

J gene: TRBJ2-5
V gene: TRBV10-3
clone size: -
D gene: -
CDR3 length: 15
CDR3 DNA: TGTGCCAGCAGCTTGGAGGGGGGAGGAGGCGAGACCCAGTACTTC
CDR3 protein: CASSLEGGGGETQYF

J gene: TRBJ1-1
V gene: TRBV18
clone size: -
D gene: TRBD1
CDR3 length: 14
CDR3 DNA: TGTGCCAGCTCACCAGGGACAGGGGGGTTTGAAGCTTTCTTT
CDR3 protein: CASSPGTGGFEAFF

J gene: TRBJ2-1
V gene: TRBV11-2
clone size: -
D gene: -
CDR3 length: 12
CDR3 DNA: TGTGCCAGCAGCCAAAGGTGGGGTGAGCAGTTCTTC
CDR3 protein: CASSQRWGEQFF

J gene: TRBJ1-3
V gene: TRBV5-1
clone size: -
D gene: -
CDR3 length: 14
CDR3 DNA: TGCGCCAGCAGCTTGCTTGGGGATGGAAACACCATATATTTT
CDR3 protein: CASSLLGDGNTIYF

J gene: TRBJ2-3
V gene: TRBV10-3
clone size: -
D gene: TRBD1
CDR3 length: 14
CDR3 DNA: TGTGCCATCGGACAGGGGGCGCTCCCAGATACGCAGTATTTT
CDR3 protein: CAIGQGALPDTQYF

J gene: TRBJ2-7
V gene: TRBV10-1
clone size: -
D gene: TRBD1
CDR3 length: 14
CDR3 DNA: TGCGCCACCGCGCCGGGACAGGACATCTACGAGCAGTACTTC
CDR3 protein: CATAPGQDIYEQYF

J gene: TRBJ1-2
V gene: TRBV7-9
clone size: few
D gene: TRBD1
CDR3 length: 16
CDR3 DNA: TGTGCCAGCAGCTTTGCGGGACAGGGGCGGACCTATGGCTACACCTTC
CDR3 protein: CASSFAGQGRTYGYTF

J gene: TRBJ2-7
V gene: TRBV5-4
clone size: -
D gene: -
CDR3 length: 15
CDR3 DNA: TGTGCCAGCAGCCCCGGAGGCAGGGGAGGTCACGAGCAGTACTTC
CDR3 protein: CASSPGGRGGHEQYF

J gene: TRBJ1-1
V gene: TRBV6-1
clone size: -
D gene: -
CDR3 length: 13
CDR3 DNA: TGTGCCAGCAGTGAAGGGACGGCAACTGAAGCTTTCTTT
CDR3 protein: CASSEGTATEAFF

J gene: TRBJ2-6
V gene: TRBV6-1
clone size: -
D gene: -
CDR3 length: 20
CDR3 DNA: TGTGCCAGCAGTGAAACCCCATTTTCTACCCGAGCCTCTGGGGCCAACGTCCTGACTTTC
CDR3 protein: CASSETPFSTRASGANVLTF

J gene: TRBJ1-1
V gene: TRBV7-3
clone size: -
D gene: -
CDR3 length: 13
CDR3 DNA: TGTGCCAGCAGTCTCACAGGGAACACTGAAGCTTTCTTT
CDR3 protein: CASSLTGNTEAFF

J gene: TRBJ2-1
V gene: TRBV7-8
clone size: -
D gene: TRBD2
CDR3 length: 18
CDR3 DNA: TGTGCCAGCAGCTTAGGGGGACTAGCGGAAATTGACTACAATGAGCAGTTCTTC
CDR3 protein: CASSLGGLAEIDYNEQFF

J gene: TRBJ2-1
V gene: TRBV29-1
clone size: -
D gene: -
CDR3 length: 11
CDR3 DNA: TGCAGCGTTCTAACTGGGGACAAGCAGTTCTTC
CDR3 protein: CSVLTGDKQFF

J gene: TRBJ2-5
V gene: TRBV5-1
clone size: -
D gene: -
CDR3 length: 11
CDR3 DNA: TGCGCCAGCAGCTTGGCGGAGACCCAGTACTTC
CDR3 protein: CASSLAETQYF

J gene: TRBJ1-6
V gene: TRBV30
clone size: -
D gene: -
CDR3 length: 12
CDR3 DNA: TGTGCAACCCAACGAGGGAATTCACCCCTCCACTTT
CDR3 protein: CATQRGNSPLHF

J gene: TRBJ1-1
V gene: TRBV11-2
clone size: -
D gene: -
CDR3 length: 16
CDR3 DNA: TGTGCCAGCACCGAAGAATTATCCGGCAGGGGAACTGAAGCTTTCTTT
CDR3 protein: CASTEELSGRGTEAFF

J gene: TRBJ2-1
V gene: TRBV6-1
clone size: -
D gene: TRBD1
CDR3 length: 14
CDR3 DNA: TGTGCCAGCAAGGACAGGGCGCCCGCGGGTGAGCAGTTCTTC
CDR3 protein: CASKDRAPAGEQFF

J gene: TRBJ2-1
V gene: TRBV4-2
clone size: -
D gene: -
CDR3 length: 15
CDR3 DNA: TGTGCCAGCAGCCATTCAGCAGGACTATACAATGAGCAGTTCTTC
CDR3 protein: CASSHSAGLYNEQFF

J gene: TRBJ1-5
V gene: TRBV28
clone size: medium-sized
D gene: -
CDR3 length: 11
CDR3 DNA: TGTGCCAGCAAGGGCAATCAGCCCCAGCATTTT
CDR3 protein: CASKGNQPQHF

J gene: TRBJ1-3
V gene: TRBV10-3
clone size: -
D gene: -
CDR3 length: 18
CDR3 DNA: TGTGCCATCAGTGATCCCGTTGGGGGGAATAGCTCTGGAAACACCATATATTTT
CDR3 protein: CAISDPVGGNSSGNTIYF

J gene: TRBJ1-2
V gene: TRBV4-1
clone size: -
D gene: -
CDR3 length: 14
CDR3 DNA: TGCGCCAGCAGCCATGAAGGGAAGGACGGCGGCTACACCTTC
CDR3 protein: CASSHEGKDGGYTF

J gene: TRBJ1-4
V gene: TRBV27
clone size: -
D gene: TRBD1
CDR3 length: 14
CDR3 DNA: TGTGCCAGCAGTAGGGACAGTTTAATGAAAAAACTGTTTTTT
CDR3 protein: CASSRDSLMKKLFF

J gene: TRBJ2-3
V gene: TRBV29-1
clone size: -
D gene: -
CDR3 length: 12
CDR3 DNA: TGCAGCGCCTCAGGGGGCACAGATACGCAGTATTTT
CDR3 protein: CSASGGTDTQYF

J gene: TRBJ2-2
V gene: TRBV6-1
clone size: -
D gene: -
CDR3 length: 11
CDR3 DNA: TGTGCCAGCAGTTACGCCGGGGAGCTGTTTTTT
CDR3 protein: CASSYAGELFF

J gene: TRBJ2-7
V gene: TRBV10-3
clone size: -
D gene: -
CDR3 length: 14
CDR3 DNA: TGTGCCATCAGTGAGGGTATCCCCACCTACGAGCAGTACTTC
CDR3 protein: CAISEGIPTYEQYF

J gene: TRBJ2-7
V gene: TRBV2
clone size: -
D gene: -
CDR3 length: 11
CDR3 DNA: TGTGCCAGCAGGAGGGAGTACGAGCAGTACTTC
CDR3 protein: CASRREYEQYF

J gene: TRBJ1-2
V gene: TRBV7-9
clone size: -
D gene: TRBD1
CDR3 length: 14
CDR3 DNA: TGTGCCAGCAGCCCAGGGGGGGGTTACTATGGCTACACCTTC
CDR3 protein: CASSPGGGYYGYTF

J gene: TRBJ2-7
V gene: TRBV6-5
clone size: -
D gene: TRBD2
CDR3 length: 14
CDR3 DNA: TGTGCCACTCGGGATAGCGGGACGTATTACGAGCAGTACTTC
CDR3 protein: CATRDSGTYYEQYF

J gene: TRBJ2-2
V gene: TRBV13
clone size: -
D gene: TRBD2
CDR3 length: 14
CDR3 DNA: TGTGCCAGCAGCGGAGCGGGAGGCAGCGGGGAGCTGTTTTTT
CDR3 protein: CASSGAGGSGELFF